In its sample, the clone carrying this TCR beta chain was seen once. Its antigen is not identified. Sequencing used immunoSEQ multiplex PCR; TCRdb keeps in-frame clones, though not all of them. The sample lists about 82,000 clones; 85% to 90% were seen once. CDR3 length equals 14 residues. CDR1 MNHNY and CDR2 SVGAGI come from the germline V gene (reference sequence). Trimming removed 6 bases from V and 6 bases from J, with 16 bases in between. This sample is part of a study of OX40 agonist ivuxolimab in advanced cancers. As for the study in general: Recorded diagnoses for dose-escalation patients were hepatocellular carcinoma, melanoma, renal cell or head and neck cancer. General observations from the study: Clonal expansion in partial responders at 0.1-3.0 mg/kg ranked among the lowest. On average, a greater number of expanded clones characterised CD8+ T cells relative to CD4+.

The chain links TRBV6-6 to TRBJ2-3; no firm D call. Sequenced material: CD4+ or CD8+ T cells sorted from blood, taken in a trial of the OX40 agonist ivuxolimab. The sequence was collected from an adult with an advanced solid tumor such as melanoma, head and neck, liver or kidney cancer. The CDR3 protein is CASSPTHPSDTQYF. CDR3 sequence (DNA): TGTGCCAGCAGCCCGACCCACCCGAGCGATACGCAGTATTTT.